Listed here are 32 T cell receptor beta chains from one sample, sequenced in a study of memory CD4+ T cells and cytomegalovirus serostatus. Single viable CD3+CD4+CD8-CD45RO+ cells were sorted as the memory CD4+ T cells. TCRdb keeps only in-frame clones here, not all; method: immunoSEQ multiplex PCR. The sample consists of roughly 54,000 clones, about 80% of them appearing once. The sequencing input was memory CD4+ T cells from blood. The source of these receptors is an adult in good health and CMV-seronegative.

The genes are TRBV2 and TRBJ1-6; 11 bases fit TRBD1. The CDR3 is made up of 13 amino acids. V lost 6 bases to trimming and J lost 9 bases; unmatched junction nucleotides: 1. Germline-derived CDR1 and CDR2 are SNHLY and FYNNEI. In DNA, the CDR3 is TGTGCCAGCAGGGGACAGGGGGGTTCACCCCTCCACTTT. Translated: CASRGQGGSPLHF.

This chain connects TRBV29-1 to TRBJ2-7, with no clear D. The CDR3 is 13 amino acids. From germline, CDR1 is SQVTM and CDR2 ANQGSEA. Between the trimmed V and J ends, which lost 3 bases and 4 bases, there was a span of 13 bases. CDR3 sequence reads: CSVERYSYYEQYF. In DNA, the CDR3 is TGCAGCGTTGAGAGATACAGTTATTACGAGCAGTACTTC.

CDR3: CASSLNLGGWTEAFF. CDR3 DNA sequence: TGTGCCAGCAGCCTAAACCTGGGCGGGTGGACTGAAGCTTTCTTT. The chain is built from TRBV11-2 and TRBJ1-1; D gene uncertain. Trimming shortened V by 5 bases and J by 5 bases, and 18 bases separated the two germline ends. Germline lookup yields CDR1 SGHAT and CDR2 FQNNGV. The CDR3 sequence is 15 residues long.

The gene calls are TRBV7-2 and TRBJ2-2; D is unclear. Germline-derived CDR1 and CDR2 are SGHTA and FQGNSA. The CDR3 covers 14 residues. V was trimmed by 0 bases and J by 4 bases, leaving 6 bases between them. The DNA of the CDR3 is TGTGCCAGCAGCTTAGCTGGCAGCACCGGGGAGCTGTTTTTT. As protein: CASSLAGSTGELFF.

The chain couples TRBV27 to TRBJ2-1; 15 positions match TRBD2. The CDR3 is made up of 15 amino acids. Trimming cost V 6 bases and J 9 bases; bases outside gene matches: 6. Germline assignment: CDR1 MNHEY and CDR2 SMNVEV (reference sequence). The CDR3 coding sequence is TGTGCCAGCAGCCAACGGACTAGCGGGAGGGGTGAGCAGTTCTTC. It specifies CASSQRTSGRGEQFF.

The chain has TRBV18 and TRBJ1-1; TRBD1 is a possible D gene (6 bases). This CDR3 spans 16 amino acids. Trimming took off 2 bases at V and 1 base at J, with 14 bases between the two ends. CDR1 KGHSH and CDR2 LQKENI come from the germline V gene. CDR3 in DNA: TGTGCCAGCTCACCAAACATTGGGGGCACGAACACTGAAGCTTTCTTT. Protein: CASSPNIGGTNTEAFF.

This chain joins TRBV11-2 and TRBJ1-4; no clear D. This CDR3 region has 15 residues. V lost 0 bases and J 0 bases, leaving 5 bases between the germline ends. Per germline, CDR1 SGHAT and CDR2 FQNNGV. Here the CDR3 DNA reads TGTGCCAGCAGCTTAGACGGGGCAACTAATGAAAAACTGTTTTTT. It translates to CASSLDGATNEKLFF. The full variable domain, with the rest looked up from reference TRBV11-2 and TRBJ1-4, is EAGVAQSPRYKIIEKRQSVAFWCNPISGHATLYWYQQILGQGPKLLIQFQNNGVVDDSQLPKDRFSAERLKGVDSTLKIQPAKLEDSAVYLCASSLDGATNEKLFFGSGTQLSVL.

The genes are TRBV28 and TRBJ1-5; no clear D gene. The germline V gene encodes CDR1 MDHEN and CDR2 SYDVKM. The CDR3 is 11 amino acids. The V gene lost 3 bases and the J gene lost 8 bases, with 5 bases spanning the gap. The CDR3 loop is CASSLSEPQHF. DNA of the CDR3: TGTGCCAGCAGTTTGAGTGAGCCCCAGCATTTT.

This clone was observed once. The chain carries TRBV29-1 and TRBJ2-3, with 8 bases matching TRBD2. This CDR3 region has 14 residues. With V trimmed by 8 bases and J by 1 base, 8 bases remained unmatched. Germline-derived CDR1 and CDR2 are SQVTM and ANQGSEA. In DNA form, the CDR3 reads TGCAGCCTGAAATTGGGACTAGGCACAGATACGCAGTATTTT. Its protein is CSLKLGLGTDTQYF.

The rearrangement links TRBV19 to TRBJ1-1, with D perhaps TRBD1 (5 bases). Trimming took 3 bases from V and 1 from J, leaving 9 bases between them. In germline, CDR1 is LNHDA, CDR2 SQIVND (reference sequence). This CDR3 has 14 amino acids. CDR3 in DNA: TGTGCCAGTAGTATCAAGGGGAAGAACACTGAAGCTTTCTTT. It specifies CASSIKGKNTEAFF.

This clone was seen more than once but under ten times. The gene calls are TRBV28 and TRBJ2-1; unclear D gene. With 5 bases removed from V and 7 bases from J, the gap between germline ends came to 6 bases. Germline lookup yields CDR1 MDHEN and CDR2 SYDVKM. The CDR3 consists of 11 residues. The CDR3: CASSRRNEQFF. In nucleotides, the CDR3 is TGTGCCAGCAGTCGCCGAAATGAGCAGTTCTTC.

There are a few counts of this clone. V gene TRBV15 combines with J gene TRBJ2-5; 12 positions match TRBD1. The CDR3 is 18 residues long. Germline V CDR1 and CDR2: LNHNV, YYDKDF (reference sequence). Germline trimming cut 0 bases from V and 5 bases from J; bases unmatched to any gene: 10. DNA for the CDR3: TGTGCCACCAGCAGAGATCTATTGGGACAGGGGGCAGGGGAGACCCAGTACTTC. This codes for CATSRDLLGQGAGETQYF.

The chain is built from TRBV5-1 and TRBJ2-1, with TRBD2 identical over 8 bases. The junction had 3 bases not matched to a gene; V was cut back by 0 bases and J by 4 bases. CDR1 SGHRS and CDR2 YFSETQ come from the germline V gene. The CDR3 covers 15 residues. CDR3 loop: CASSLERGRYNEQFF. In DNA, the CDR3 is TGCGCCAGCAGCTTGGAGCGGGGGAGGTACAATGAGCAGTTCTTC.

J is TRBJ1-2 and V is TRBV5-4; tentatively, D is TRBD1 (6 bases). This CDR3 contains 13 residues. V was pared by 4 bases and J by 8 bases, with 15 bases between. Germline V CDR1 and CDR2: SGHNT, YYREEE (reference sequence). The DNA of the CDR3 is TGTGCCAGCAGCGCCTTGGGGGGGCGAGGCTACACCTTC. Encoded protein: CASSALGGRGYTF.

The V call is TRBV29-1, the J call TRBJ2-5; D unresolved. Trimming pared 7 bases from V and 2 bases from J, leaving 8 bases between. The CDR3 totals 11 residues. Germline V gene data show CDR1 as SQVTM and CDR2 as ANQGSEA. The DNA for the CDR3 is TGCAGCGCCGGACGTCAAGAGACCCAGTACTTC. It specifies CSAGRQETQYF.

There are a few counts of this clone. V is TRBV6-6 and J is TRBJ1-2; D remains unclear. Germline V CDR1 and CDR2: MNHNY, SVGAGI (reference sequence). The CDR3 runs to 14 residues. V lost 10 bases to trimming and J lost 4 bases, with 19 bases between them. This CDR3 reads CATYDYRSLYGYTF. The CDR3 DNA reads as TGTGCCACCTATGACTATAGGTCCCTCTATGGCTACACCTTC.

The genes are TRBV28 and TRBJ2-2, with TRBD1 matching over 12 bases. The germline CDR1 and CDR2 sequences are MDHEN and SYDVKM. V shed 6 bases and J 1 base; nucleotides not matched to a gene: 9. The CDR3 sequence is 18 residues long. The CDR3 DNA follows: TGTGCCAGCAGCAAAATGGGGACAGGGGGCTTGAACACCGGGGAGCTGTTTTTT. This codes for CASSKMGTGGLNTGELFF.

The chain carries TRBV4-3 and TRBJ1-5, with D perhaps TRBD1 (5 bases). Trimming pared 0 bases from V and 5 bases from J, leaving 11 bases between. CDR1 is LGHNA, CDR2 YSLEER, per germline. This CDR3 has 15 amino acids. The CDR3 bases are TGCGCCAGCAGCCAAGAAGAGGGGAGGGATCAGCCCCAGCATTTT. Its translation: CASSQEEGRDQPQHF.

The chain employs TRBV9 and TRBJ1-3; no firm D call. This CDR3 has 13 residues. Germline V CDR1 and CDR2: SGDLS, YYNGEE. Between the trimmed V and J ends, which lost 3 bases and 6 bases, there was a span of 10 bases. CDR3 sequence: CASSDSDQNTIYF. As DNA, the CDR3 is TGTGCCAGCAGCGACTCAGACCAAAACACCATATATTTT.

J is TRBJ2-7 and V is TRBV5-1, with TRBD2 as a possible D gene (6 bases). This CDR3 region has 15 residues. CDR1 is SGHRS, CDR2 YFSETQ, per germline. The V and J ends lost 4 bases and 0 bases respectively, with 14 bases between them. CDR3 amino acids: CASSPGLKSSYEQYF. In DNA form, the CDR3 reads TGCGCCAGCAGCCCGGGACTGAAGAGCTCCTACGAGCAGTACTTC.

This chain uses TRBV2 with TRBJ2-7; a possible D gene is TRBD2 (5 bases). CDR3 size: 12 residues. Germline assignment: CDR1 SNHLY and CDR2 FYNNEI. Deletions cut 5 bases from V and 7 bases from J, with 12 bases between. Here the CDR3 reads CASSSEPGEQYF. CDR3 DNA: TGTGCCAGCAGTTCGGAACCGGGGGAGCAGTACTTC.

The chain couples TRBV19 to TRBJ2-5; D assignment may be TRBD1 or TRBD2 (6 bases each). The CDR3 sequence is 15 residues long. With 1 base removed from V and 2 bases from J, the gap between germline ends came to 11 bases. Germline V gives CDR1 LNHDA, CDR2 SQIVND (reference sequence). CDR3 sequence: CASSIARGTQETQYF. DNA of the CDR3: TGTGCCAGTAGTATAGCCCGGGGGACACAAGAGACCCAGTACTTC.

In this sample, this clone is medium-sized (0.01 to 0.1%). The chain has TRBV19 and TRBJ1-5; 7 bases are a match to TRBD1. Trimming removed 3 bases from V and 7 bases from J; junction bases left unmatched: 6. The germline V gene encodes CDR1 LNHDA and CDR2 SQIVND (reference sequence). CDR3 length equals 14 residues. CDR3 nucleotide sequence: TGTGCCAGTAGTATCGGACAGGTCAAGCAGCCCCAGCATTTT. Translated, it gives CASSIGQVKQPQHF.

This clone came up a few times. The CDR3 loop is CASTGTGRGTGELFF. In nucleotides, the CDR3 is TGTGCCAGTACCGGGACAGGGCGGGGCACCGGGGAGCTGTTTTTT. V and J are TRBV19 and TRBJ2-2; 9 nucleotides align to TRBD1. The junction had 7 bases not matched to a gene; V was cut back by 7 bases and J by 4 bases. The CDR3 has 15 amino acids. In germline, CDR1 is LNHDA, CDR2 SQIVND (reference sequence).

This chain joins TRBV30 and TRBJ1-2; D not certain. Germline loops: CDR1 GTSNPN, CDR2 SVGIG (reference sequence). Deletions cut 3 bases from V and 4 bases from J, with 15 bases between. The CDR3 runs to 14 residues. The CDR3 DNA reads TGTGCCTGGAGCCCCGGACGCCTCGGCTATGGCTACACCTTC. Translated, it gives CAWSPGRLGYGYTF.

This clone was counted between two and nine times. V gene TRBV19 combines with J gene TRBJ1-2; unclear D gene. Germline CDR1 LNHDA, CDR2 SQIVND (reference sequence). This CDR3 has 14 amino acids. Deletions cut 7 bases from V and 4 bases from J, with 16 bases between. As DNA, the CDR3 is TGTGCCAGTAACTCTCCCTTGGGGAGCTATGGCTACACCTTC. This encodes CASNSPLGSYGYTF.

The chain joins TRBV30 to TRBJ2-4; no definite D call. V lost 2 bases and J lost 9, with 8 bases in between. Looked up from germline, CDR1 is GTSNPN and CDR2 is SVGIG (reference sequence). The CDR3 sequence is 11 residues long. CDR3 protein: CAWSLGRIQYF. In nucleotides, the CDR3 is TGTGCCTGGAGTTTAGGACGCATTCAGTACTTC.

The chain carries TRBV7-9 and TRBJ2-3, with TRBD2 matching 15 bases. The J segment lost 3 bases and the V segment lost 7 bases, leaving 5 bases of the junction unmatched. CDR3 length: 16 amino acids. CDR1 SEHNR and CDR2 FQNEAQ come from the germline V gene (reference sequence). CDR3 DNA sequence: TGTGCCAGCAACGGACTAGCGGGGGGGCGTACAGATACGCAGTATTTT. Its translation: CASNGLAGGRTDTQYF.

The count of this clone is one. This chain joins TRBV6-6 and TRBJ2-2, with a weak D call TRBD2 (5 bases). Deletions cut 6 bases from V and 5 bases from J, with 13 bases between. This CDR3 is built from 14 residues. Per germline, CDR1 MNHNY and CDR2 SVGAGI (reference sequence). The CDR3: CASRARESTGELFF. CDR3 DNA sequence: TGTGCCAGCAGGGCACGGGAATCTACCGGGGAGCTGTTTTTT.

The sample holds one count of this clone. This rearrangement joins TRBV7-8 to TRBJ2-3; 8 positions agree with TRBD2. The junction had 7 bases not matched to a gene; V was cut back by 5 bases and J by 0 bases. Germline loops: CDR1 SGHVS, CDR2 FQNEAQ. This CDR3 is built from 16 residues. The CDR3 region has the DNA TGTGCCAGCAGCATTACTAGCGGTGCTAGCACAGATACGCAGTATTTT. It yields the protein CASSITSGASTDTQYF.

The gene calls are TRBV19 and TRBJ1-3; weak D call: TRBD1 (5 bases). CDR3 size: 17 residues. V shed 5 bases and J shed 0 bases, with 17 bases lying between them. Germline CDR1 and CDR2: LNHDA and SQIVND (reference sequence). CDR3 bases: TGTGCCAGTAGTGGGTCAAACAGGACGCCCTCTGGAAACACCATATATTTT. It translates to CASSGSNRTPSGNTIYF.

This chain links TRBV7-9 with TRBJ2-2; D remains unclear. CDR3 length: 14 residues. Germline lookup yields CDR1 SEHNR and CDR2 FQNEAQ (reference sequence). V gave up 1 base and J gave up 7 bases, with 10 bases separating them. Here the CDR3 reads CASSLGVIGGELFF. In DNA form, the CDR3 reads TGTGCCAGCAGCTTAGGGGTAATCGGCGGGGAGCTGTTTTTT.